Below are 27 T cell receptor beta chains sequenced from a single sample in a study of T cell responses to AZD1222 COVID-19 vaccine. Clones were sequenced by immunoSEQ multiplex PCR, and TCRdb holds only the in-frame ones, with some missing. The sample shows approximately 150,000 clones, 80% to 90% of them seen only once. The material sequenced was peripheral blood, taken on day 0 of AZD1222 vaccination. These TCRs come from an adult in good health.

The V gene is TRBV5-6, the J gene TRBJ1-1; D gene ambiguous. The length of the CDR3 is 14 residues. From germline, CDR1 is SGHDT and CDR2 YYEEEE. V was shortened by 2 bases and J by 1 base, with 9 bases between the two germline ends. The CDR3 DNA reads as TGTGCCAGCAGCTTTAGGGCCTGGAACACTGAAGCTTTCTTT. As protein: CASSFRAWNTEAFF.

The chain couples TRBV5-1 to TRBJ2-5; D not resolved. Germline assignment: CDR1 SGHRS and CDR2 YFSETQ. V was cut by 0 bases and J by 4 bases, with 10 bases left in between. The CDR3 length is 14 residues. Here the CDR3 DNA reads TGCGCCAGCAGCTTGGTCGGGTCCCCAGAGACCCAGTACTTC. This sequence encodes CASSLVGSPETQYF.

This chain uses TRBV5-1 with TRBJ1-6, with TRBD1 matching over 7 bases. Trimming cost V 5 bases and J 7 bases; bases outside gene matches: 9. Germline assignment: CDR1 SGHRS and CDR2 YFSETQ. This CDR3 is 15 amino acids long. The CDR3 loop is CASRETGYPNSPLHF. CDR3 in DNA: TGCGCCAGCAGAGAGACAGGGTACCCAAATTCACCCCTCCACTTT.

The chain uses TRBV3-1 (or the pseudogene TRBV3-2) and TRBJ2-6; D possibly matches TRBD1 or TRBD2 (5 bases each). Trimming pared 0 bases from V and 2 bases from J, leaving 17 bases between. The CDR3 contains 19 residues. The germline V gene has CDR1 LGHDT and CDR2 YNNKEL (reference sequence). The CDR3 loop reads CASSQDGGRALAGANVLTF. In DNA, the CDR3 is TGTGCCAGCAGCCAAGACGGCGGCAGGGCACTAGCTGGGGCCAACGTCCTGACTTTC.

The rearrangement links TRBV11-2 to TRBJ1-4; 8 nucleotides line up with TRBD1. Per the germline V gene, CDR1 is SGHAT and CDR2 is FQNNGV. The CDR3 is 15 amino acids. V shed 6 bases, J shed 7 bases, and the junction held 10 bases outside the gene matches. The CDR3 region is CASRTIRGRLEKLFF. The CDR3, as DNA: TGTGCCAGCAGAACAATCAGGGGGCGCCTTGAAAAACTGTTTTTT.

The gene calls are TRBV11-1 and TRBJ2-1; tentatively, D is TRBD2 (6 bases). The germline V gene encodes CDR1 SGHAT and CDR2 FQDESV (reference sequence). This CDR3 spans 15 amino acids. V was pared by 3 bases and J by 2 bases, with 11 bases between. This CDR3 is CASSFFAGPYNEQFF. The CDR3, as DNA: TGTGCCAGCAGCTTTTTCGCGGGACCCTACAATGAGCAGTTCTTC.

This clone was observed a single time. This chain links TRBV9 with TRBJ2-2, with D possibly being TRBD1 (6 bases). Trimming stripped 0 bases from V and 5 bases from J, with 14 bases between. Germline lookup yields CDR1 SGDLS and CDR2 YYNGEE. The CDR3 extends over 16 amino acids. In DNA, the CDR3 is TGTGCCAGCAGCGTAGGAACAGGGACCAAAACCGGGGAGCTGTTTTTT. Its translation is CASSVGTGTKTGELFF.

The chain is built from TRBV11-2 and TRBJ1-4; D is ambiguous. Trimming left V 0 bases short and J 7 bases short, with 9 bases between. The CDR3 has 14 amino acids. The V gene's germline CDR1 is SGHAT and CDR2 FQNNGV. CDR3 nucleotides: TGTGCCAGCAGCTTAGACGGAAGAACTGAAAAACTGTTTTTT. This sequence encodes CASSLDGRTEKLFF.

The rearrangement joins TRBV5-5 to TRBJ1-2; D uncertain. Per the germline V gene, CDR1 is SGHKS and CDR2 is YYEKEE (reference sequence). This CDR3 contains 15 residues. V was pared by 0 bases and J by 2 bases, with 11 bases between. Here the CDR3 DNA reads TGTGCCAGCAGCTTGGGGCCGGGTGTCAACTATGGCTACACCTTC. Its protein is CASSLGPGVNYGYTF.

This chain joins TRBV2 and TRBJ2-1; 8 bases line up with TRBD2. The CDR3 is made up of 14 amino acids. Germline-derived CDR1 and CDR2 are SNHLY and FYNNEI. The V and J ends lost 6 bases and 9 bases, in that order; junction bases with no gene match: 10. The CDR3 loop is CASRPGGGSGEQFF. The CDR3 bases are TGTGCCAGCAGGCCCGGCGGGGGGTCCGGTGAGCAGTTCTTC.

The V gene is TRBV13, the J gene TRBJ1-4; 7 nucleotides match TRBD1. Germline CDR1 is PRHDT and CDR2 is FYEKMQ (reference sequence). CDR3 length: 17 residues. After removal of 5 bases from V and 11 bases from J, the junction contained 20 bases not matched to a gene. The CDR3 protein is CASSTRRRTGDFDKLFF. As DNA, the CDR3 is TGTGCCAGCAGCACCCGACGCCGGACAGGAGATTTTGACAAACTGTTTTTT.

The chain combines TRBV18 with TRBJ1-2; D is unresolved. The CDR3 is 13 residues long. Germline-derived CDR1 and CDR2 are KGHSH and LQKENI. V lost 3 bases, J lost 4 bases, and 9 bases lay in between. DNA for the CDR3: TGTGCCAGCTCACCGCGGACGGGCTATGGCTACACCTTC. Translation: CASSPRTGYGYTF.

The rearrangement uses TRBV6-5 and TRBJ2-7, with 9 bases aligning to TRBD1. Germline V gene sequence: CDR1 MNHEY, CDR2 SVGAGI. There are 13 residues in the CDR3. Unmatched junction bases numbered 4, after V lost 4 bases and J lost 6 bases. For the CDR3, the DNA is TGTGCCAGCAGTTCGGGACAGGGATCCGAGCAGTACTTC. This sequence encodes CASSSGQGSEQYF.

The J gene is TRBJ2-1, the V gene TRBV5-8, with a tentative D call TRBD2 (6 bases). This CDR3 region has 15 residues. The V end lost 2 bases, the J end lost 1 base, and 10 bases lay between the germline ends. Germline V gene sequence: CDR1 SGHTS, CDR2 YDEGEE. The CDR3 loop reads CASSLTEGSYNEQFF. CDR3 DNA sequence: TGTGCCAGCAGCTTAACGGAGGGTTCCTACAATGAGCAGTTCTTC.

In the case of this clone: Other DNA variants within this sample encode the same CDR3. The V call is TRBV12-3 or TRBV12-4, the J call TRBJ1-1; D gene ambiguous. Trimming cost V 6 bases and J 0 bases, with 5 bases left between them. The CDR3 loop spans 12 amino acids. CDR3 loop: CASSRVNTEAFF. CDR3 coding DNA: TGTGCCAGCAGCAGAGTGAACACTGAAGCTTTCTTT.

The chain carries TRBV6-1 and TRBJ2-7; TRBD2 matches 7 bases. This CDR3 contains 16 residues. V shed 6 bases, J shed 0 bases, and the junction held 11 bases outside the gene matches. CDR1 and CDR2 from the germline V gene are MNHNS and SASEGT. This CDR3 is CASRETREISSYEQYF. CDR3 nucleotide sequence: TGTGCCAGCAGAGAAACGCGGGAGATTAGCTCCTACGAGCAGTACTTC.

V is TRBV15 and J is TRBJ2-7, with D maybe TRBD1 (5 bases). Germline loops: CDR1 LNHNV, CDR2 YYDKDF (reference sequence). V lost 4 bases to trimming and J lost 6 bases, with 16 bases between them. The CDR3 spans 14 residues. The CDR3 loop is CATSKLGRAPEQYF. CDR3 in DNA: TGTGCCACCAGCAAATTGGGCAGGGCACCCGAGCAGTACTTC. Variable domain in full (rest from reference TRBV15 and TRBJ2-7): DAMVIQNPRYQVTQFGKPVTLSCSQTLNHNVMYWYQQKSSQAPKLLFHYYDKDFNNEADTPDNFQSRRPNTSFCFLDIRSPGLGDTAMYLCATSKLGRAPEQYFGPGTRLTVT.

The chain joins TRBV11-2 to TRBJ2-5; the match to TRBD1 covers 8 bases. The trim removed 5 bases at V and 4 bases at J, leaving 6 bases unmatched. The CDR3 spans 14 residues. Germline V lookup: CDR1 SGHAT, CDR2 FQNNGV. CDR3 sequence reads: CASSTSGGGETQYF. CDR3 DNA: TGTGCCAGCAGCACATCAGGGGGCGGAGAGACCCAGTACTTC.

The genes are TRBV15 and TRBJ2-3, with TRBD2 matching 8 bases. The germline CDR1 and CDR2 sequences are LNHNV and YYDKDF (reference sequence). J lost 3 bases, V lost 3 bases, and 2 bases had no gene match. The CDR3 consists of 14 residues. CDR3 protein: CATSRGTRTDTQYF. For the CDR3, the DNA is TGTGCCACCAGCAGGGGGACTAGGACAGATACGCAGTATTTT.

The V call is TRBV28, the J call TRBJ2-1; TRBD2 agrees at 8 bases. This CDR3 comprises 16 residues. After removal of 6 bases from V and 3 bases from J, the junction contained 10 bases not matched to a gene. Germline V gene lookup returns CDR1 MDHEN and CDR2 SYDVKM. This CDR3 reads CASSPKGTRNYNEQFF. The CDR3 nucleotides read TGTGCCAGCAGCCCCAAAGGGACTAGGAACTACAATGAGCAGTTCTTC.

This chain uses TRBV5-1 with TRBJ2-7, with 7 positions matching TRBD1. The germline CDR1 and CDR2 sequences are SGHRS and YFSETQ. This CDR3 spans 14 amino acids. Trimming took 5 bases from V and 2 from J; bases not matched to a gene: 7. This CDR3 is CASRGQGQAYEQYF. In nucleotides, the CDR3 is TGCGCCAGCAGAGGACAAGGACAGGCCTACGAGCAGTACTTC.

J is TRBJ2-7 and V is TRBV28, with TRBD2 as a possible D gene (6 bases). V gave up 7 bases and J gave up 5 bases, with 21 bases separating them. CDR3 length: 15 amino acids. From germline, CDR1 is MDHEN and CDR2 SYDVKM. The CDR3 spells CASKSPAGRPDEQYF. As DNA, the CDR3 is TGTGCCAGCAAGTCGCCGGCAGGGAGGCCAGACGAGCAGTACTTC. Complete variable domain (other parts from reference TRBV28 and TRBJ2-7): DVKVTQSSRYLVKRTGEKVFLECVQDMDHENMFWYRQDPGLGLRLIYFSYDVKMKEKGDIPEGYSVSREKKERFSLILESASTNQTSMYLCASKSPAGRPDEQYFGPGTRLTVT.

A remark on this clone: Other nucleotide sequences from this sample produce the same CDR3. The gene calls are TRBV30 and TRBJ1-1, with a tentative D call TRBD1 (6 bases). The CDR3 covers 12 residues. Germline V CDR1 and CDR2: GTSNPN, SVGIG (reference sequence). Between the trimmed V and J ends, which lost 2 bases and 4 bases, there was a span of 8 bases. CDR3: CAWSSGVTEAFF. The CDR3 region has the DNA TGTGCCTGGAGTTCAGGGGTCACTGAAGCTTTCTTT.

The chain uses TRBV4-1 and TRBJ2-7, with 11 nucleotides matching TRBD2. CDR1 MGHRA and CDR2 YSYEKL come from the germline V gene. This CDR3 is built from 14 residues. The junction had 4 bases not matched to a gene; V was cut back by 0 bases and J by 9 bases. CDR3 nucleotides: TGCGCCAGCAGCCAAGATCGGCTAGCGGGGGGGCAGTACTTC. This sequence encodes CASSQDRLAGGQYF.

CDR3 DNA sequence: TGTGCCAGCAGTTCAGGGATCGGTGGCTACACCTTC. Protein product: CASSSGIGGYTF. The chain employs TRBV12-3 or TRBV12-4 and TRBJ1-2, with D perhaps matching TRBD1 (5 bases). V lost 4 bases and J 7 bases, leaving 10 bases between the germline ends. This CDR3 comprises 12 residues.

Only one count was recorded for this clone. This chain connects TRBV10-1 to TRBJ2-1; 12 bases match TRBD1. The CDR3 extends over 16 amino acids. J was trimmed by 9 bases and V by 3 bases; bases with no gene match: 9. CDR1 WNHNN and CDR2 SYGVQD come from the germline V gene (reference sequence). The CDR3 DNA reads TGCGCCAGCAGTGACTCCGGGACAGGGGGCCGCGTTGAGCAGTTCTTC. It codes for CASSDSGTGGRVEQFF.

The chain uses TRBV7-3 and TRBJ1-1, with unresolved D. Germline lookup yields CDR1 SGHTA and CDR2 FQGTGA. The CDR3 contains 13 residues. Trimming took off 0 bases at V and 1 base at J, with 3 bases between the two ends. The CDR3: CASSLTENTEAFF. CDR3 DNA: TGTGCCAGCAGCTTAACAGAGAACACTGAAGCTTTCTTT.